This T cell receptor (beta chain) was recorded in a study of T cell repertoires in cytomegalovirus infection. Study-level background: TCR beta signatures that were public indicated CMV infection and matching HLA type.

TCRdb fed the reads into MiXCR, producing one record per CDR3 protein. Seen here are about 920,000 distinct CDR3 sequences, 31% observed once, and the top ten hold more than 13%. The CDR3 runs to 16 residues. Trimming removed 5 bases at V and 0 bases at J, with 14 bases between. Germline V gene sequence: CDR1 SGHTA, CDR2 FQGNSA. Notes on the study in general: Ex vivo, HLA-C-restricted CMV-specific TCR beta clonotypes prevailed over the rest of the response.

As for this clonotype: The target antigen is unknown.

This sequence was found in a human donor in good health (CMV status not recorded). Some clones in this sample may be carry-over from other donors' samples. The sample here was cultured CD8+ T cells from PBMCs, taken from culture after CMV antigen stimulation. This chain uses TRBV7-2 with TRBJ2-1, with TRBD2 as a possible D gene (7 bases). CDR3 nucleotides: TGTGCCAGCAGCCCACTACGGGGGGCCTCCTACAATGAGCAGTTCTTC. It is translated as CASSPLRGASYNEQFF.